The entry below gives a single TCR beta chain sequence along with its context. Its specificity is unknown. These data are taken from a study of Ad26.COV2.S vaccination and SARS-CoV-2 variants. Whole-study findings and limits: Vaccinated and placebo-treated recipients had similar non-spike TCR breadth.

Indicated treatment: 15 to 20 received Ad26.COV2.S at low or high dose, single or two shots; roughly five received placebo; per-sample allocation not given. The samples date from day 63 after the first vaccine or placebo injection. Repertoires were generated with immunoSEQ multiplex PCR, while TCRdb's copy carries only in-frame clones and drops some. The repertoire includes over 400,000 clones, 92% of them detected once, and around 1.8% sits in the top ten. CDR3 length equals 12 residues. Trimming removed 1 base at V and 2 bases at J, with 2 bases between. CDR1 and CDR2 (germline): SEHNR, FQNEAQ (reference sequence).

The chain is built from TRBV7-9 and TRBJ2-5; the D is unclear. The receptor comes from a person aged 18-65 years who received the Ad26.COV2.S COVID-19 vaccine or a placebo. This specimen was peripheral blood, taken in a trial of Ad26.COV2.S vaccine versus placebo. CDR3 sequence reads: CASSLVQETQYF. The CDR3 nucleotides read TGTGCCAGCAGCTTAGTTCAAGAGACCCAGTACTTC.